This TCR beta chain was recorded in a study of cytomegalovirus exposure and HLA in healthy donors. Study results and caveats: When presence/absence was analysed, sequencing depth was taken to be roughly uniform across donors. There were reportedly fewer N-insertions in an Asian-associated ancestry cluster than the approximately 670-donor mean, in a later analysis. Upon later analysis, TCR association rates were observed to vary by HLA locus, being highest for DRB1 and lowest for HLA-C. Equally common other TCR beta chains were less clonally expanded than HLA-associated ones, a later analysis found.

In the PCR, 60 Vbeta and 13 Jbeta primers were used. Sequencing was performed with immunoSEQ multiplex PCR; in TCRdb, only in-frame clones are kept and a portion is missing. This repertoire comprises 95,000 to 150,000 clones; its ten largest clones make up 2% to 2.5%. CDR1 is MNHEY and CDR2 is SVGAGI in the germline V gene. This CDR3 has 13 residues. V lost 6 bases to trimming and J lost 4 bases, with 12 bases between them. Note on this clone: Antigen unknown.

This TCR was sampled from a man aged 35-49 years in good health and CMV-seronegative. The chain has TRBV6-5 and TRBJ1-1; tentatively, D is TRBD1 (6 bases). Material for sequencing was PBMCs. In DNA form, the CDR3 reads TGTGCCAGCAGGTCCAGGGGTGGCACTGAAGCTTTCTTT. Protein sequence: CASRSRGGTEAFF.